This record looks at one TCR beta chain sequence and its context. The specificity of this receptor is unknown. Qualities for individual bases were not recorded, and no much larger clone is one base off. The library was built by means of 5' RACE. Sequencing used an Illumina HiSeq 2500. The second PCR ran for about 6 to 11 cycles and used a J-beta primer mix along with a sample-barcoded 5' primer. A unique molecular identifier was introduced onto each TCR beta cDNA molecule by a template-switch 5' adaptor carrying 12 random nucleotides. At least 3 million CDR3-containing paired-end reads were obtained from each sample. All of the RNA was converted into first-strand cDNA using the Mint cDNA synthesis kit, with a TRBC-specific oligonucleotide serving as the primer. All cDNA was treated with uracil-DNA glycosylase and then went through a first 18-cycle PCR with the universal primers M1SS and BC2_uni_R. The study's own analysis went as follows. Each sample was normalized by randomly selecting 1 million high-quality reads, each carrying a distinct molecular identifier. Reads sharing molecular identifiers were discarded rather than binned into consensus sequences. MiTCR, run with a Q25 quality threshold and the strictest error-elimination algorithm, handled CDR3 identification, clonotype clustering and error correction. A nonparametric unseen species model using Euler transformation provided a lower-bound estimate of total TCR beta diversity. Using fastp trimming at Q25 and MiXCR clonotype assembly, TCRdb reanalyzed the public sequencing data and kept in-frame beta chains. Every entry covers one CDR3 protein and lists the most common genes and DNA from its rows. None of the V and J calls come from the authors' own analysis; TCRdb made them. The sample includes 1.5 million to 1.8 million distinct CDR3 sequences, with approximately 43% observed a single time. The leading ten clones occupy around 4% of the sample.

CDR3 length: 15 amino acids, cysteine to phenylalanine. The kept DNA is CDR3 alone, 45 bases in frame from the first base. CDR1 and CDR2, per the germline V gene, are MDHEN and SYDVKM. Trimming costs V 2 bases and J 9 bases, and their ends lie 14 bases apart. These data are taken from a study of blood T cells in healthy people across ages (dated by TCRdb to between 2014 and 2017). For context, the study as a whole: In model experiments, template switching captured roughly one uniquely barcoded TCR beta cDNA molecule for every two T cells. Four age groups were formed from the donors: young (average 16 years), middle-aged (around 37), aged (62) and long-lived (about 75). Two additional independent replicas of 1 million unique cDNA reads from the same blood draw were analyzed for two donors (one aged 18 to 30 and one aged 80 or older). To avoid experimental bias, donors of different ages were distributed randomly across sequencing lanes. The study measured age-related changes in TCR beta repertoire diversity using deep sequencing normalized with unique cDNA molecular identifiers. The research as a whole found: Because the CMV infection status of the donors was unknown, age-related changes in expanded clonotypes may potentially have been confounded. Estimates of total diversity based on one million sequenced T cells were considered lower bounds and underestimates. Because profiling used bulk unsorted PBMCs, naive and antigen-experienced compartments could not be compared conclusively. Compared with the aged group, the long-lived group had more naive CD4+ T cells, fewer expanded clones and increased TCR diversity, a pattern suggesting age selection. A strong correlation was found between observed TCR beta diversity and the percentage of naive T cells measured by flow cytometry. As age increased, observed TCR beta diversity per million T cells dropped in a roughly linear way, and a significant reduction was already evident by age 40.

Donors were 39 systemically healthy Caucasian individuals from Russia aged about 6 to 100 years. Approximately 9.3 milliliters of peripheral blood were drawn from each donor into EDTA-treated Vacutainer tubes. Ficoll-Paque density-gradient centrifugation was used to isolate PBMCs, with at least 7 million obtained per sample. Trizol reagent was used to extract total RNA from PBMCs, with at least 5 micrograms per sample. The percentages of naive CD45RAhigh/CD27high T cells were determined by flow cytometry on a PBMC aliquot from every donor. The rearrangement combines TRBV28 with TRBJ1-6, with TRBD1 as a weak D call on 5 bases. The sample consisted of blood. The TCR sequence derives from a woman aged 18-29 years in good health. The nucleotide sequence reads as follows: TGTGCCAGCAGTTTAAGGGGCGGGAGAGGTTCACCCCTCCACTTT. It specifies CASSLRGGRGSPLHF.